This T cell receptor (beta chain) derives from a study of tumor-infiltrating lymphocytes in localized non-small cell lung cancer. The study, taken as a whole, reports: Not all patients were TCR sequenced, owing to tissue quantity.

The data were produced by immunoSEQ multiplex PCR, yet TCRdb's version contains in-frame clones alone and is incomplete. Seen here are more than 10,000 clones, around three fifths observed once, and the top ten hold less than 9%. The CDR3 is 15 amino acids. V lost 3 bases and J lost 9; bases outside the gene matches: 10. Germline CDR1 and CDR2: KGHSH and LQKENI. In regard to this clone: Its matching antigen is unknown.

The specimen was lung tumor tissue. The J gene is TRBJ1-5, the V gene TRBV18; 8 nucleotides line up with TRBD1. This receptor was identified in a human donor with non-small cell lung cancer. Here the CDR3 reads CASSPKTGDLGPQHF. CDR3 DNA sequence: TGTGCCAGCTCACCGAAGACAGGGGACCTTGGGCCCCAGCATTTT.